The 12 T cell receptor beta chains presented below share a single source sample, sequenced in a study of cytomegalovirus exposure and HLA in healthy donors. The PCR was carried out with 60 Vbeta primers and 13 Jbeta primers. Libraries were prepared by immunoSEQ multiplex PCR; TCRdb keeps only in-frame clonotypes and omits some of them. This repertoire shows around 110,000 clones, roughly four fifths found once; its top ten account for roughly a fifth. Sequencing was carried out using PBMCs. The receptors were sampled from a man younger than 45 in good health and CMV-seropositive.

The chain combines TRBV6-5 with TRBJ2-2, with 11 bases lining up with TRBD2. This CDR3 has 15 amino acids. Germline lookup yields CDR1 MNHEY and CDR2 SVGAGI. J lost 4 bases, V lost 4 bases, and 2 bases had no gene match. The CDR3 nucleotides are TGTGCCAGCAGTTTGGGACTAGCGGCCACCGGGGAGCTGTTTTTT. Translating it yields CASSLGLAATGELFF.

J is TRBJ1-1 and V is TRBV2, with D maybe TRBD1 (5 bases). Germline V lookup: CDR1 SNHLY, CDR2 FYNNEI. The CDR3 loop spans 14 amino acids. V lost 4 bases and J 4 bases, leaving 13 bases between the germline ends. CDR3 sequence: CASSAYSGGTEAFF. CDR3 DNA sequence: TGTGCCAGCAGTGCCTACTCCGGGGGCACTGAAGCTTTCTTT. The full variable domain, rest sourced from reference TRBV2 and TRBJ1-1, is EPEVTQTPSHQVTQMGQEVILRCVPISNHLYFYWYRQILGQKVEFLVSFYNNEISEKSEIFDDQFSVERPDGSNFTLKIRSTKLEDSAMYFCASSAYSGGTEAFFGQGTRLTVV.

The chain links TRBV28 to TRBJ1-4; TRBD1 is a possible D gene (6 bases). The V gene's germline CDR1 is MDHEN and CDR2 SYDVKM. The CDR3 totals 14 residues. V lost 1 base to trimming and J lost 13 bases, with 16 bases between them. This CDR3 is CASSLFLGPQGLFF. As DNA, the CDR3 is TGTGCCAGCAGTTTATTCTTGGGCCCACAGGGACTGTTTTTT.

The V call is TRBV29-1, the J call TRBJ2-2; 9 bases fit TRBD2. The CDR3 contains 14 residues. Germline V gives CDR1 SQVTM, CDR2 ANQGSEA. J was trimmed by 5 bases and V by 5 bases; bases with no gene match: 6. DNA for the CDR3: TGCAGCGTTCTTAGCGGGAGCGGGACCGGGGAGCTGTTTTTT. Its translation: CSVLSGSGTGELFF.

This chain joins TRBV6-1 and TRBJ2-3, with no clear D. The CDR3 length is 14 residues. The germline V gene has CDR1 MNHNS and CDR2 SASEGT. Trimming took 2 bases from V and 6 from J, leaving 12 bases between them. The CDR3 reads CASSESVIEDTQYF. CDR3 nucleotide sequence: TGTGCCAGCAGTGAATCCGTTATTGAGGATACGCAGTATTTT.

J is TRBJ1-5 and V is TRBV6-1, with a possible D match to TRBD1 (5 bases). Germline lookup yields CDR1 MNHNS and CDR2 SASEGT. V lost 7 bases to trimming and J lost 6 bases, with 13 bases between them. The CDR3 loop spans 13 amino acids. The chain's CDR3 is CASMEGAGQPQHF. CDR3 DNA: TGTGCCAGCATGGAAGGGGCTGGTCAGCCCCAGCATTTT.

The gene calls are TRBV4-1 and TRBJ1-2, with TRBD1 matching 7 bases. CDR1 and CDR2 (germline): MGHRA, YSYEKL. J was trimmed by 2 bases and V by 5 bases; bases with no gene match: 5. The length of the CDR3 is 14 residues. The CDR3 sequence is CASSNRQGNYGYTF. The CDR3 DNA reads TGCGCCAGCAGCAACCGACAGGGAAACTATGGCTACACCTTC.

The V gene is TRBV5-3, the J gene TRBJ1-1; D remains unclear. TRBV5-3 is an ORF, and what it does is uncertain. The CDR3 contains 15 residues. V was pared by 0 bases and J by 0 bases, with 9 bases between. The CDR3 nucleotides read TGTGCCAGAAGCTTGGTAGTTCGATTGAACACTGAAGCTTTCTTT. As protein: CARSLVVRLNTEAFF.

The chain couples TRBV11-2 to TRBJ2-7, with a possible D match to TRBD2 (5 bases). V lost 10 bases and J lost 7, with 14 bases in between. Germline V gene data show CDR1 as SGHAT and CDR2 as FQNNGV. This CDR3 spans 11 amino acids. The CDR3, as DNA: TGTGCCACCGAGGGCCTACGAGAGCAGTACTTC. This codes for CATEGLREQYF. Using reference TRBV11-2 and TRBJ2-7 for the parts outside the CDR3, the full variable domain is EAGVAQSPRYKIIEKRQSVAFWCNPISGHATLYWYQQILGQGPKLLIQFQNNGVVDDSQLPKDRFSAERLKGVDSTLKIQPAKLEDSAVYLCATEGLREQYFGPGTRLTVT.

The chain is built from TRBV27 and TRBJ2-5, with D perhaps TRBD1 (5 bases). Germline CDR1 MNHEY, CDR2 SMNVEV (reference sequence). This CDR3 is 13 amino acids long. V lost 3 bases and J lost 3, with 8 bases in between. The CDR3 region is CASSLSREETQYF. CDR3 sequence (DNA): TGTGCCAGCAGTTTGAGCAGGGAAGAGACCCAGTACTTC.

The chain couples TRBV5-4 to TRBJ2-1, with D maybe TRBD2 (5 bases). The germline V gene has CDR1 SGHNT and CDR2 YYREEE (reference sequence). The CDR3 is 15 residues long. The V gene lost 1 base and the J gene lost 6 bases, with 14 bases spanning the gap. CDR3 sequence: CASSLRSGGGNEQFF. DNA for the CDR3: TGTGCCAGCAGCTTGAGGTCAGGTGGAGGCAATGAGCAGTTCTTC. Based on the CDR3 plus reference TRBV5-4 and TRBJ2-1, the full variable domain is ETGVTQSPTHLIKTRGQQVTLRCSSQSGHNTVSWYQQALGQGPQFIFQYYREEENGRGNFPPRFSGLQFPNYSSELNVNALELDDSALYLCASSLRSGGGNEQFFGPGTRLTVL.

This clone showed up just once. This chain links TRBV9 with TRBJ2-1, with TRBD2 matching over 9 bases. Germline trimming cut 6 bases from V and 6 bases from J; bases unmatched to any gene: 7. CDR3 size: 14 residues. The germline V gene has CDR1 SGDLS and CDR2 YYNGEE. This chain's CDR3 is CASTELAGPNEQFF. The CDR3 bases are TGTGCCAGCACCGAACTAGCGGGCCCCAATGAGCAGTTCTTC. Supplemented by reference TRBV9 and TRBJ2-1, the full variable domain reads DSGVTQTPKHLITATGQRVTLRCSPRSGDLSVYWYQQSLDQGLQFLIQYYNGEERAKGNILERFSAQQFPDLHSELNLSSLELGDSALYFCASTELAGPNEQFFGPGTRLTVL.